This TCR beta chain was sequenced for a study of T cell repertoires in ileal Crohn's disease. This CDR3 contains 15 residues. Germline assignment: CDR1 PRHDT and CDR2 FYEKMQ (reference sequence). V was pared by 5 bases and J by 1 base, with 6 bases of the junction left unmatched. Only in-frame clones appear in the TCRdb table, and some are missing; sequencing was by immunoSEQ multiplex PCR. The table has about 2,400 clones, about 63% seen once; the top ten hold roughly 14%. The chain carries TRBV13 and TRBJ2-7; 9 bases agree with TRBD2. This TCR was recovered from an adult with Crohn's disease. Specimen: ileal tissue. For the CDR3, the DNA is TGTGCCAGCAGCCTTCTAGCGGGACGATCCTACGAGCAGTACTTC. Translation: CASSLLAGRSYEQYF. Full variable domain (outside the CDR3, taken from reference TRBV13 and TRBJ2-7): AAGVIQSPRHLIKEKRETATLKCYPIPRHDTVYWYQQGPGQDPQFLISFYEKMQSDKGSIPDRFSAQQFSDYHSELNMSSLELGDSALYFCASSLLAGRSYEQYFGPGTRLTVT.